These 26 T cell receptor beta chains were sequenced from one sample in a study of T-cell memory formation after mild COVID-19. Each CDR3 protein is one row after TCRdb ran MiXCR on the 5' RACE reads. The sample comprises some 310,000 distinct CDR3 sequences, 20% of which are singletons, and roughly a fifth rests with the top ten. The specimen was PBMCs or a T cell subset sorted from them (not recorded which). Receptors were obtained from a man between 18 and 29 years old who had mild COVID-19 (a few samples of this study predate the infection). Cell type and time point are not known.

This clonotype was found a few times. This chain uses TRBV27 with TRBJ2-1; D not certain. Trimming pared 3 bases from V and 11 bases from J, leaving 11 bases between. Germline CDR1 and CDR2: MNHEY and SMNVEV (reference sequence). The CDR3 spans 12 residues. CDR3: CASSFLRAKQFF. The CDR3 DNA reads as TGTGCCAGCAGTTTCCTCCGAGCCAAGCAGTTCTTC.

The table lists this clonotype with a few counts. The V call is TRBV2, the J call TRBJ1-1, with unresolved D. Trimming shortened V by 3 bases and J by 1 base, and 6 bases separated the two germline ends. This CDR3 has 13 amino acids. Germline CDR1 and CDR2: SNHLY and FYNNEI. The CDR3 DNA is TGTGCCAGCAGTGACAACGGGAACACTGAAGCTTTCTTT. Translated: CASSDNGNTEAFF.

This clonotype was recorded only once. One end of the junction is discordant with germline, which a read error may explain. V usage is TRBV2 and J usage is TRBJ2-7; 7 nucleotides match TRBD2. Germline-derived CDR1 and CDR2 are SNHLY and FYNNEI. The CDR3 length is 15 residues. The CDR3 DNA sequence: TGTGCCAGCAGTGCCGGGCAGCGGGGTTCCTACGGGCAGTACTTC. Protein sequence: CASSAGQRGSYGQYF.

This clonotype has only a few counts. The J gene is TRBJ1-1, the V gene TRBV7-9; D is perhaps TRBD1 (6 bases). The germline CDR1 and CDR2 sequences are SEHNR and FQNEAQ (reference sequence). The CDR3 runs 16 residues. Trimming pared 5 bases from V and 0 bases from J, leaving 16 bases between. The CDR3 region has the DNA TGTGCCAGCAGCCCGACGGGGAGGGGGATGAACACTGAAGCTTTCTTT. Protein product: CASSPTGRGMNTEAFF.

This chain uses TRBV9 with TRBJ2-7, with D possibly matching TRBD2 (6 bases). The germline V gene encodes CDR1 SGDLS and CDR2 YYNGEE. The CDR3 consists of 13 residues. V was shortened by 0 bases and J by 6 bases, with 10 bases between the two germline ends. The CDR3 DNA follows: TGTGCCAGCAGCGTAGGGGTGGGGGGCGAGCAGTACGTC. Translation gives CASSVGVGGEQYV.

The chain links TRBV5-1 to TRBJ1-1, with D maybe TRBD1 (5 bases). Germline V gives CDR1 SGHRS, CDR2 YFSETQ. V lost 2 bases, J lost 4 bases, and 9 bases lay in between. The CDR3 has 13 residues. The CDR3, as DNA: TGCGCCAGCAGCTTTAGAGGGGCCACTGAAGCTTTCTTT. This codes for CASSFRGATEAFF.

The DNA of the CDR3 is TGCAGTCCCACAAAGCGCGGGGGGGCCTACAATGAGCAGTTCTTC. It yields the protein CSPTKRGGAYNEQFF. The chain joins TRBV20-1 to TRBJ2-1; 9 bases fit TRBD2. The germline V gene has CDR1 DFQATT and CDR2 SNEGSKA (reference sequence). J gave up 2 bases and V 8 bases, and 10 bases lay outside the gene matches. CDR3 length: 15 amino acids.

The CDR3 sequence: CASSLGSTRGPILDTGELFF. CDR3 nucleotide sequence: TGTGCCAGCAGCTTAGGGTCTACGCGGGGGCCCATCCTGGACACCGGGGAGCTGTTTTTT. V and J are TRBV7-8 and TRBJ2-2, with D tentatively TRBD2 (7 bases). In germline, CDR1 is SGHVS, CDR2 FQNEAQ. Trimming cost V 1 base and J 3 bases, with 24 bases left between them. The CDR3 sequence is 20 residues long.

A few counts support this clonotype. The chain uses TRBV6-6 and TRBJ1-4, with a tentative D call TRBD1 (6 bases). The CDR3 has 14 residues. The V end was cut by 6 bases, the J end by 0 bases, with 8 bases between. Per the germline V gene, CDR1 is MNHNY and CDR2 is SVGAGI (reference sequence). In DNA, the CDR3 is TGTGCCAGCAGGGACAGAGCAACTAATGAAAAACTGTTTTTT. Protein product: CASRDRATNEKLFF.

J is TRBJ1-2 and V is TRBV11-2; 11 bases line up with TRBD1. The CDR3 spans 14 residues. The ends lost 5 bases at V and 7 bases at J; junction bases unmatched: 6. Germline-derived CDR1 and CDR2 are SGHAT and FQNNGV. Here the CDR3 reads CASSIGQGAAGYTF. For the CDR3, the DNA is TGTGCCAGCAGCATCGGACAGGGGGCGGCTGGCTACACCTTC.

This clonotype came up many times. V gene TRBV4-2 combines with J gene TRBJ2-3; no clear D. Germline CDR1 LGHNA, CDR2 YNFKEQ. The CDR3 length is 13 residues. Trimming shortened V by 3 bases and J by 0 bases, and 4 bases separated the two germline ends. CDR3: CASSQGSTDTQYF. The DNA for the CDR3 is TGTGCCAGCAGCCAGGGTAGCACAGATACGCAGTATTTT.

The CDR3 spells CASSQVGGHPEAFF. The CDR3 DNA is TGCGCCAGCAGCCAAGTGGGAGGACATCCTGAAGCTTTCTTT. The chain uses TRBV4-1 and TRBJ1-1; a possible D gene is TRBD1 (5 bases). The CDR3 contains 14 residues. V was shortened by 1 base and J by 6 bases, with 12 bases between the two germline ends. Germline lookup yields CDR1 MGHRA and CDR2 YSYEKL.

In this sample, this clonotype turned up a few times. The rearrangement joins TRBV11-2 to TRBJ2-5; D gene unclear. This CDR3 has 15 amino acids. Germline V gene data show CDR1 as SGHAT and CDR2 as FQNNGV. The V and J ends lost 1 base and 4 bases respectively, with 13 bases between them. In DNA form, the CDR3 reads TGTGCCAGCAGCTTAGGACCACGTTTTGGAGAGACCCAGTACTTC. This encodes CASSLGPRFGETQYF.

This clonotype was seen a few times. The V gene is TRBV5-1, the J gene TRBJ2-1; 8 bases are a match to TRBD1. Germline CDR1 is SGHRS and CDR2 is YFSETQ. This CDR3 has 16 amino acids. The trim removed 3 bases at V and 4 bases at J, leaving 9 bases unmatched. For the CDR3, the DNA is TGCGCCAGCAGCTCCTTCCCGGGACAGGAATACAATGAGCAGTTCTTC. Its protein product is CASSSFPGQEYNEQFF.

The chain combines TRBV7-9 with TRBJ2-3, with D perhaps assigned TRBD1 or TRBD2 (5 bases each). Trimming pared 1 base from V and 5 bases from J, leaving 13 bases between. The CDR3 totals 15 residues. Germline V gives CDR1 SEHNR, CDR2 FQNEAQ (reference sequence). In DNA form, the CDR3 reads TGTGCCAGCAGCTTAGTCGTCGGGGCGGGAGATACGCAGTATTTT. Amino acid sequence: CASSLVVGAGDTQYF.

The chain uses TRBV7-2 and TRBJ1-6, with D possibly TRBD1 on 5 matching bases. Germline CDR1 and CDR2: SGHTA and FQGNSA. The CDR3 is 15 residues long. Deletions cut 1 base from V and 8 bases from J, with 12 bases between. The CDR3 protein is CASSLDQGRYSPLHF. CDR3 sequence (DNA): TGTGCCAGCAGCTTAGATCAGGGACGGTATTCACCCCTCCACTTT.

The genes are TRBV4-3 and TRBJ2-3; D unresolved. Germline CDR1 is LGHNA and CDR2 is YSLEER. The V end lost 0 bases, the J end lost 4 bases, and 11 bases lay between the germline ends. The CDR3 is 15 amino acids. The CDR3 protein is CASSQEPGRADTQYF. CDR3 nucleotides: TGCGCCAGCAGCCAAGAGCCCGGTAGGGCAGATACGCAGTATTTT.

In this sample, this clonotype turned up many times. The chain is built from TRBV7-3 and TRBJ2-3; 11 nucleotides align to TRBD2. Trimming removed 5 bases from V and 2 bases from J; junction bases left unmatched: 9. Germline V CDR1 and CDR2: SGHTA, FQGTGA. CDR3 length: 17 amino acids. The CDR3 DNA follows: TGTGCCAGCAGCCGGGGGACTAGCGGACCCTCCACAGATACGCAGTATTTT. Translation: CASSRGTSGPSTDTQYF. Complete variable domain (other parts from reference TRBV7-3 and TRBJ2-3): GAGVSQTPSNKVTEKGKYVELRCDPISGHTALYWYRQSLGQGPEFLIYFQGTGAADDSGLPNDRFFAVRPEGSVSTLKIQRTERGDSAVYLCASSRGTSGPSTDTQYFGPGTRLTVL.

The chain uses TRBV7-8 and TRBJ2-1; 12 bases align to TRBD2. V dropped 5 bases and J dropped 1; count of bases not matched to a gene: 21. Germline assignment: CDR1 SGHVS and CDR2 FQNEAQ. The CDR3 length is 22 residues. The DNA for the CDR3 is TGTGCCAGCAGCCGCGGTCGCTGGGCTAGCGGGGGGGCCCTAGGGTCCTACAATGAGCAGTTCTTC. Protein product: CASSRGRWASGGALGSYNEQFF.

This clonotype came up a few times. The chain uses TRBV7-8 and TRBJ2-1; 9 bases are shared with TRBD2. The length of the CDR3 is 16 residues. Per the germline V gene, CDR1 is SGHVS and CDR2 is FQNEAQ. V shed 5 bases, J shed 2 bases, and the junction held 7 bases outside the gene matches. Here the CDR3 DNA reads TGTGCCAGCAGCCTTCAGCGGGGGGTACCCTACAATGAGCAGTTCTTC. Translation gives CASSLQRGVPYNEQFF. Complete variable domain (other parts from reference TRBV7-8 and TRBJ2-1): GAGVSQSPRYKVAKRGQDVALRCDPISGHVSLFWYQQALGQGPEFLTYFQNEAQLDKSGLPSDRFFAERPEGSVSTLKIQRTQQEDSAVYLCASSLQRGVPYNEQFFGPGTRLTVL.

The chain links TRBV20-1 to TRBJ2-3, with D possibly TRBD1 on 6 matching bases. The length of the CDR3 is 16 residues. Trimming left V 3 bases short and J 0 bases short, with 16 bases between. CDR1 and CDR2 from the germline V gene are DFQATT and SNEGSKA (reference sequence). The CDR3 loop reads CSARGRQGWSTDTQYF. DNA of the CDR3: TGCAGTGCTAGGGGGCGCCAGGGGTGGAGCACAGATACGCAGTATTTT.

This clonotype was found a few times. The chain couples TRBV28 to TRBJ2-2, with D perhaps TRBD2 (6 bases). The germline CDR1 and CDR2 sequences are MDHEN and SYDVKM. The germline V and J ends were trimmed by 3 bases and 4 bases, with 9 bases remaining between them. The CDR3 length is 14 residues. CDR3 region: CASSFAGSTGELFF. For the CDR3, the DNA is TGTGCCAGCAGTTTCGCGGGGAGCACCGGGGAGCTGTTTTTT.

This clonotype showed up just a few times. The chain uses TRBV18 and TRBJ2-5, with TRBD2 identical over 10 bases. The V gene end was trimmed by 5 bases and the J gene end by 5 bases; junction bases not matched to a gene: 5. Germline V gene lookup returns CDR1 KGHSH and CDR2 LQKENI. This CDR3 spans 14 amino acids. CDR3 DNA: TGTGCCAGCTCATCTAGCGGGGGTACGGAGACCCAGTACTTC. Protein: CASSSSGGTETQYF.

This clonotype was counted ten times or more. This chain connects TRBV7-2 to TRBJ1-6; a weak D match, TRBD1 (5 bases). CDR1 and CDR2 from the germline V gene are SGHTA and FQGNSA. Deletions cut 4 bases from V and 8 bases from J, with 12 bases between. The CDR3 is 14 amino acids. This CDR3 is CASSSGALDSPLHF. CDR3 nucleotide sequence: TGTGCCAGCAGCTCCGGGGCGCTGGATTCACCCCTCCACTTT.

This clonotype was counted ten times or more. J is TRBJ2-3 and V is TRBV11-2; 10 bases line up with TRBD2. The CDR3 is made up of 17 amino acids. CDR1 SGHAT and CDR2 FQNNGV come from the germline V gene. V gave up 5 bases and J gave up 0 bases; unmatched junction bases: 8. CDR3 bases: TGTGCCAGCAGCCCCGTGCAAGCGGGGGGGAGCACAGATACGCAGTATTTT. It translates to CASSPVQAGGSTDTQYF.

The chain recombines TRBV5-1 with TRBJ2-1, with D possibly TRBD1 on 6 matching bases. The CDR3 covers 15 residues. Germline-derived CDR1 and CDR2 are SGHRS and YFSETQ. Deletions cut 0 bases from V and 15 bases from J, with 22 bases between. CDR3 coding DNA: TGCGCCAGCAGCTTGGTTCAGGGGTCTGTTGGGTGGTCGTTCTTC. It specifies CASSLVQGSVGWSFF.